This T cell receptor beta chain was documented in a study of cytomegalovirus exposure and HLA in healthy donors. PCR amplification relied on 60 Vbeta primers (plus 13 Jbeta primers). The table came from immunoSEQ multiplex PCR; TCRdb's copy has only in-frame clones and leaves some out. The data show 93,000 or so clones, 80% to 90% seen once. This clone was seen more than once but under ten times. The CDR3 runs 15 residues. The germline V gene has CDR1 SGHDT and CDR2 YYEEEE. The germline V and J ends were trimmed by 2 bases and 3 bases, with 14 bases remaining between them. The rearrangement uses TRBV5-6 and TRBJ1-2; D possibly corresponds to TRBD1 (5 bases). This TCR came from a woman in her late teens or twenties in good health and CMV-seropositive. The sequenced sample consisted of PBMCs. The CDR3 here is CASSLRTGVDYGYTF. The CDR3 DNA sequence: TGTGCCAGCAGCTTAAGAACAGGAGTCGACTATGGCTACACCTTC.